The 5 T cell receptor beta chains in this list originate from one sample, sequenced in a study of PD-L1 blockade in urothelial cancer. Here immunoSEQ multiplex PCR was the method, and the copy in TCRdb shows in-frame clones only, minus some. Of 50,000 to 60,000 clones listed, about 82% were seen once; the top ten hold under 3.5%. The sample was PBMCs, taken around atezolizumab (anti-PD-L1) treatment. The source of these receptors is a man over 45 with urothelial cancer.

The rearrangement links TRBV27 to TRBJ2-1; 9 bases agree with TRBD2. This CDR3 has 16 amino acids. From germline, CDR1 is MNHEY and CDR2 SMNVEV (reference sequence). J lost 6 bases, V lost 5 bases, and 11 bases had no gene match. The CDR3, as DNA: TGTGCCAGCAGTGTAACACGCGGGAGGGCCAGCAATGAGCAGTTCTTC. This translates into CASSVTRGRASNEQFF.

The rearrangement links TRBV19 to TRBJ1-5; tentative D call: TRBD1 (5 bases). The CDR3 spans 16 residues. Germline lookup yields CDR1 LNHDA and CDR2 SQIVND (reference sequence). V lost 5 bases to trimming and J lost 0 bases, with 14 bases between them. This chain's CDR3 is CASSASGTLSNQPQHF. The CDR3 coding sequence is TGTGCCAGTAGTGCATCCGGGACTCTTAGCAATCAGCCCCAGCATTTT.

This chain connects TRBV5-6 to TRBJ2-7, with 7 positions matching TRBD2. The V gene's germline CDR1 is SGHDT and CDR2 YYEEEE. J gave up 1 base and V 0 bases, and 10 bases lay outside the gene matches. The CDR3 runs 17 residues. CDR3 DNA: TGTGCCAGCAGCTTGGATGGTGACGGGAGGACATCCTACGAGCAGTACTTC. As protein: CASSLDGDGRTSYEQYF.

This chain links TRBV6-4 with TRBJ2-4; TRBD1 matches at 8 bases. Germline CDR1 MRHNA, CDR2 SNTAGT. The CDR3 is 15 residues long. Unmatched junction bases numbered 2, after V lost 4 bases and J lost 0 bases. The CDR3 is CASSGTGRAKNIQYF. CDR3 sequence (DNA): TGTGCCAGCAGTGGGACAGGGAGAGCCAAAAACATTCAGTACTTC.

The chain has TRBV5-1 and TRBJ1-4; 12 positions match TRBD1. Germline V CDR1 and CDR2: SGHRS, YFSETQ. After removal of 0 bases from V and 12 bases from J, the junction contained 3 bases not matched to a gene. The CDR3 runs to 14 residues. The CDR3 nucleotides are TGCGCCAGCAGCTTGGGGGGACAGGGGGCGCAACTGTTTTTT. Its translation is CASSLGGQGAQLFF.